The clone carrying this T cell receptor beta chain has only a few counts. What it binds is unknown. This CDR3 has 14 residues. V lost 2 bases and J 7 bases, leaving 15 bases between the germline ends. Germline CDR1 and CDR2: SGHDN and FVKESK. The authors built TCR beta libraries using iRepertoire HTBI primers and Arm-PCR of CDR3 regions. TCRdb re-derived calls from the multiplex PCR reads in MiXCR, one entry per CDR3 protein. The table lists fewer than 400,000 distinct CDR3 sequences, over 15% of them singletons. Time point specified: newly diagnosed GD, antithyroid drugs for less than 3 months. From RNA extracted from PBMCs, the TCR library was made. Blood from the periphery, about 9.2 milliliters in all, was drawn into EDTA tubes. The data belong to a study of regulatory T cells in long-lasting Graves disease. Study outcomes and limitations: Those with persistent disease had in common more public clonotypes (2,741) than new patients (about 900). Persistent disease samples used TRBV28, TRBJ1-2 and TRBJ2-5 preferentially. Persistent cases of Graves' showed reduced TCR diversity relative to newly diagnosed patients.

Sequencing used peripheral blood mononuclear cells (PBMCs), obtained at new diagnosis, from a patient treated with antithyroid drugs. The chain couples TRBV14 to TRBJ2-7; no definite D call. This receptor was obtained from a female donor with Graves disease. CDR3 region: CASSQPGRSEEQYF. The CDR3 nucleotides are TGTGCCAGCAGCCAACCCGGCCGTTCTGAGGAGCAGTACTTC.